Listed here are 21 T cell receptor beta chains from one sample, sequenced in a study of CD8+ T cells in alopecia areata. TCR sequencing used cDNA made by reverse transcription of extracted RNA. Here immunoSEQ multiplex PCR was the method, and the copy in TCRdb shows in-frame clones only, minus some. The table includes some 150,000 clones, 50% to 65% detected once. Specimen: CD8+ T cells sorted from blood, collected at week 0. Every receptor here comes from a human donor with alopecia areata.

This clone was picked up a small number of times. This chain links TRBV4-1 with TRBJ2-1; TRBD1 agrees at 11 bases. Per germline, CDR1 MGHRA and CDR2 YSYEKL. This CDR3 is 17 amino acids long. With V trimmed by 4 bases and J by 7 bases, 12 bases remained unmatched. The CDR3 DNA reads TGCGCCAGCAGCCTACCGAATGGACAGGGGGCGCGTAATGAGCAGTTCTTC. It specifies CASSLPNGQGARNEQFF.

J is TRBJ2-3 and V is TRBV27; 10 bases agree with TRBD2. The CDR3 covers 17 residues. The germline gives CDR1 MNHEY, CDR2 SMNVEV (reference sequence). After removal of 6 bases from V and 2 bases from J, the junction contained 11 bases not matched to a gene. The CDR3 region is CASSRTASGGHTDTQYF. The CDR3 nucleotides are TGTGCCAGCAGCCGAACTGCTAGCGGGGGACACACAGATACGCAGTATTTT.

The V gene is TRBV28, the J gene TRBJ2-5, with a weak D call TRBD1 (5 bases). Germline V gene lookup returns CDR1 MDHEN and CDR2 SYDVKM. CDR3 length: 13 residues. The V and J ends lost 6 bases and 2 bases respectively, with 10 bases between them. The CDR3 loop is CASSGRVQETQYF. CDR3 DNA sequence: TGTGCCAGCAGCGGCAGGGTACAAGAGACCCAGTACTTC. Variable domain in full (rest from reference TRBV28 and TRBJ2-5): DVKVTQSSRYLVKRTGEKVFLECVQDMDHENMFWYRQDPGLGLRLIYFSYDVKMKEKGDIPEGYSVSREKKERFSLILESASTNQTSMYLCASSGRVQETQYFGPGTRLLVL.

This chain connects TRBV4-3 to TRBJ2-1, with TRBD2 matching over 9 bases. J lost 6 bases, V lost 0 bases, and 3 bases had no gene match. The CDR3 sequence is 15 residues long. Germline CDR1 and CDR2: LGHNA and YSLEER. In DNA, the CDR3 is TGCGCCAGCAGCCAAGAATCGCGGGGGGGCAATGAGCAGTTCTTC. Translation gives CASSQESRGGNEQFF.

The chain joins TRBV29-1 to TRBJ2-2; 9 bases map to TRBD2. This CDR3 region has 15 residues. V dropped 4 bases and J dropped 1; count of bases not matched to a gene: 4. Germline V gene lookup returns CDR1 SQVTM and CDR2 ANQGSEA. CDR3 sequence reads: CSVGLAELNTGELFF. CDR3 DNA: TGCAGCGTTGGACTAGCGGAATTGAACACCGGGGAGCTGTTTTTT.

This clone was found a few times. The CDR3 loop is CASSLFGGYSDSYEQYF. The CDR3 DNA reads as TGTGCCAGCAGCTTATTCGGGGGGTACTCCGACTCCTACGAGCAGTACTTC. The genes are TRBV5-6 and TRBJ2-7, with TRBD2 matching over 7 bases. Germline CDR1 is SGHDT and CDR2 is YYEEEE. CDR3 size: 17 residues. V shed 2 bases and J 0 bases; nucleotides not matched to a gene: 11.

This clone was seen only a few times. This chain joins TRBV13 and TRBJ2-5, with no clear D. Germline CDR1 is PRHDT and CDR2 is FYEKMQ (reference sequence). The CDR3 length is 13 residues. V gave up 2 bases and J gave up 2 bases, with 6 bases separating them. CDR3 bases: TGTGCCAGCAGCTTACTAGGACAAGAGACCCAGTACTTC. Translated: CASSLLGQETQYF.

This chain links TRBV19 with TRBJ1-1; D not certain. The CDR3 is made up of 13 amino acids. The V gene's germline CDR1 is LNHDA and CDR2 SQIVND (reference sequence). The V gene lost 3 bases and the J gene lost 2 bases, with 7 bases spanning the gap. CDR3 protein: CASSIEGNTEAFF. The DNA of the CDR3 is TGTGCCAGTAGTATCGAGGGAAACACTGAAGCTTTCTTT.

The chain carries TRBV7-2 and TRBJ2-1; D is unclear. Germline V CDR1 and CDR2: SGHTA, FQGNSA. CDR3 size: 12 residues. The V gene lost 4 bases and the J gene lost 8 bases, with 9 bases spanning the gap. This CDR3 is CASSSIWYEQFF. Written as DNA, the CDR3 is TGTGCCAGCAGCTCCATCTGGTATGAGCAGTTCTTC. The complete variable domain, with remaining parts taken from reference TRBV7-2 and TRBJ2-1, reads GAGVSQSPSNKVTEKGKDVELRCDPISGHTALYWYRQSLGQGLEFLIYFQGNSAPDKSGLPSDRFSAERTGGSVSTLTIQRTQQEDSAVYLCASSSIWYEQFFGPGTRLTVL.

The sample holds one count of this clone. The chain links TRBV9 to TRBJ1-1; TRBD1 might be the D (6 bases). Germline V lookup: CDR1 SGDLS, CDR2 YYNGEE. The CDR3 consists of 15 residues. With 0 bases removed from V and 0 bases from J, the gap between germline ends came to 9 bases. The CDR3 sequence: CASSVGGAMNTEAFF. The CDR3 nucleotides read TGTGCCAGCAGCGTAGGGGGGGCTATGAACACTGAAGCTTTCTTT.

This clone has just a few counts. The chain employs TRBV28 and TRBJ2-5; D is uncertain. Looked up from germline, CDR1 is MDHEN and CDR2 is SYDVKM. The CDR3 runs to 14 residues. The germline V and J ends were trimmed by 5 bases and 5 bases, with 15 bases remaining between them. CDR3: CASSPRLGWETQYF. DNA of the CDR3: TGTGCCAGCAGTCCGCGCCTGGGGTGGGAGACCCAGTACTTC. The full variable domain, with the rest looked up from reference TRBV28 and TRBJ2-5, is DVKVTQSSRYLVKRTGEKVFLECVQDMDHENMFWYRQDPGLGLRLIYFSYDVKMKEKGDIPEGYSVSREKKERFSLILESASTNQTSMYLCASSPRLGWETQYFGPGTRLLVL.

The chain couples TRBV7-6 to TRBJ2-5; TRBD2 is a possible D gene (6 bases). V was trimmed by 5 bases and J by 2 bases, leaving 18 bases between them. In germline, CDR1 is SGHVS, CDR2 FNYEAQ. The CDR3 runs 16 residues. This CDR3 is CASSQPKTGGQETQYF. The CDR3 coding sequence is TGTGCCAGCAGCCAACCCAAGACCGGGGGACAAGAGACCCAGTACTTC.

The gene calls are TRBV4-3 and TRBJ1-4; no definite D call. The CDR3 covers 16 residues. The germline V gene has CDR1 LGHNA and CDR2 YSLEER. Trimming left V 0 bases short and J 8 bases short, with 16 bases between. The CDR3 protein is CASSQDRILPNEKLFF. As DNA, the CDR3 is TGCGCCAGCAGCCAAGATCGGATTCTACCGAACGAAAAACTGTTTTTT.

The V gene is TRBV9, the J gene TRBJ1-1; perhaps TRBD1 as D (6 bases). Germline V gene data show CDR1 as SGDLS and CDR2 as YYNGEE. V lost 3 bases and J 0 bases, leaving 12 bases between the germline ends. CDR3 length: 15 residues. The DNA for the CDR3 is TGTGCCAGCAGCGAAACAGGGAACCTGAACACTGAAGCTTTCTTT. Its translation is CASSETGNLNTEAFF.

The CDR3 DNA reads as TGTGCCTGGAGTGTTGCTCCCTACGAGCAGTACTTC. Translating it yields CAWSVAPYEQYF. V usage is TRBV30 and J usage is TRBJ2-7; D call uncertain. In germline, CDR1 is GTSNPN, CDR2 SVGIG (reference sequence). There are 12 residues in the CDR3. V lost 0 bases and J lost 2, with 5 bases in between.

This clone showed up just a few times. Written as DNA, the CDR3 is TGTGCCAGCAGCAAGAAGCGGGGGAGCTCCTACAATGAGCAGTTCTTC. It encodes CASSKKRGSSYNEQFF. This chain connects TRBV7-8 to TRBJ2-1, with TRBD2 matching 8 bases. The CDR3 totals 16 residues. The junction had 6 bases not matched to a gene; V was cut back by 5 bases and J by 0 bases. Germline-derived CDR1 and CDR2 are SGHVS and FQNEAQ.

CDR3 DNA sequence: TGTGCCAGCAAGGACGTTTCCTACGAGCAGTACTTC. It translates to CASKDVSYEQYF. The rearrangement uses TRBV28 and TRBJ2-7; D is uncertain. The germline CDR1 and CDR2 sequences are MDHEN and SYDVKM. The CDR3 sequence is 12 residues long. Trimming took 7 bases from V and 1 from J, leaving 8 bases between them.

This chain connects TRBV29-1 to TRBJ1-1; the match to TRBD1 covers 7 bases. Germline CDR1 SQVTM, CDR2 ANQGSEA. This CDR3 has 13 residues. Trimming cost V 5 bases and J 0 bases; bases outside gene matches: 3. CDR3 loop: CSVPGQMNTEAFF. Written as DNA, the CDR3 is TGCAGCGTTCCGGGACAGATGAACACTGAAGCTTTCTTT.

This chain uses TRBV5-1 with TRBJ1-5, with unresolved D. Trimming removed 0 bases from V and 4 bases from J, with 5 bases in between. Germline lookup yields CDR1 SGHRS and CDR2 YFSETQ. There are 13 residues in the CDR3. The CDR3 DNA reads as TGCGCCAGCAGCTTGGCCTTGAATCAGCCCCAGCATTTT. This encodes CASSLALNQPQHF.

The CDR3 reads CAWRRGAEEAFF. CDR3 DNA: TGTGCCTGGCGTCGAGGGGCAGAAGAAGCTTTCTTT. J is TRBJ1-1 and V is TRBV30; perhaps TRBD1 as D (5 bases). With 5 bases removed from V and 8 bases from J, the gap between germline ends came to 15 bases. This CDR3 is 12 amino acids long. Germline-derived CDR1 and CDR2 are GTSNPN and SVGIG (reference sequence).

This rearrangement joins TRBV29-1 to TRBJ2-7, with 7 bases that match TRBD2. CDR3 length equals 15 residues. Germline CDR1 and CDR2: SQVTM and ANQGSEA. With 3 bases clipped from V and 2 bases from J, the junction kept 10 bases outside the gene matches. Here the CDR3 reads CSVEMRGGRPYEQYF. Here the CDR3 DNA reads TGCAGCGTTGAGATGCGCGGGGGTCGCCCCTACGAGCAGTACTTC.